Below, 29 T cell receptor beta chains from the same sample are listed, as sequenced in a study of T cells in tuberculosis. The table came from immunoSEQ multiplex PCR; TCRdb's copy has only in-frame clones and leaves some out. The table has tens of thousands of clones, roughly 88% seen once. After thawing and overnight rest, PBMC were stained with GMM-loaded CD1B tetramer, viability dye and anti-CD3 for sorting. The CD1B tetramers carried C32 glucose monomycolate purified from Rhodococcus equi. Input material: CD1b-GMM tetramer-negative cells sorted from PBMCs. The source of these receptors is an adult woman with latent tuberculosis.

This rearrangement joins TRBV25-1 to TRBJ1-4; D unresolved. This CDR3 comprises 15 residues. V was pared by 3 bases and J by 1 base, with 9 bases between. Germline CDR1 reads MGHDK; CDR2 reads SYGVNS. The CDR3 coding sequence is TGTGCCAGCAGTGACGTTCGGGGAACTAATGAAAAACTGTTTTTT. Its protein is CASSDVRGTNEKLFF.

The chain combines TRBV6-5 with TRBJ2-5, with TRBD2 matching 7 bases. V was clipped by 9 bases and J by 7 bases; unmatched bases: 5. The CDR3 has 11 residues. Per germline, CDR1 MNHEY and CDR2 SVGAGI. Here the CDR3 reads CASRTGGTQYF. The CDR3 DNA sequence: TGTGCCAGTAGAACGGGGGGGACCCAGTACTTC.

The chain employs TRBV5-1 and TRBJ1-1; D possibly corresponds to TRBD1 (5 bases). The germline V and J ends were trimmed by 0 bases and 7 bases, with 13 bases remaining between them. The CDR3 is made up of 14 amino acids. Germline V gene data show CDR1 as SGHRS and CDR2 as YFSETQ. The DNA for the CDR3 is TGCGCCAGCAGCTTGGGGCGGATTCAGGGTGAAGCTTTCTTT. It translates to CASSLGRIQGEAFF.

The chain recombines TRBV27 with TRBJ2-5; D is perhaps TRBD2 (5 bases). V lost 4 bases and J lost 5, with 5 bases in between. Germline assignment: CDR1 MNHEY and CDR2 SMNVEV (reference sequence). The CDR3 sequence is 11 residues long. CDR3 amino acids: CASSSGETQYF. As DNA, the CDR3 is TGTGCCAGCAGTTCGGGGGAGACCCAGTACTTC.

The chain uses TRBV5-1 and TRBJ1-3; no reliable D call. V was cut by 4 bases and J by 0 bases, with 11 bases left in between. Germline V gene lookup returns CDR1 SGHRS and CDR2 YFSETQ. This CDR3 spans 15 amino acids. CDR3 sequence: CASSLTANSGNTIYF. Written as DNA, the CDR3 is TGCGCCAGCAGCCTAACTGCGAACTCTGGAAACACCATATATTTT.

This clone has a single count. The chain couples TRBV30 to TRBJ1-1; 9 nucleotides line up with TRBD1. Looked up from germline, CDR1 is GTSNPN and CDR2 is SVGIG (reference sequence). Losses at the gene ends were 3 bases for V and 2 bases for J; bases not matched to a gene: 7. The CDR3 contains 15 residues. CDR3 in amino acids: CAWSPWTGANTEAFF. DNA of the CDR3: TGTGCCTGGAGCCCATGGACAGGGGCAAACACTGAAGCTTTCTTT.

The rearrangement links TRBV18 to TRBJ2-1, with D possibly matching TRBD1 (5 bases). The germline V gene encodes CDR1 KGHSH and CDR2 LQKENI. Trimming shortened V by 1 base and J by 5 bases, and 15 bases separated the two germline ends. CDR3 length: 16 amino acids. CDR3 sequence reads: CASSPLAGIRNNEQFF. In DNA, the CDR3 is TGTGCCAGCTCACCACTTGCAGGGATACGGAACAATGAGCAGTTCTTC. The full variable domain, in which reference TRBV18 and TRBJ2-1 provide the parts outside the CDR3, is NAGVMQNPRHLVRRRGQEARLRCSPMKGHSHVYWYRQLPEEGLKFMVYLQKENIIDESGMPKERFSAEFPKEGPSILRIQQVVRGDSAAYFCASSPLAGIRNNEQFFGPGTRLTVL.

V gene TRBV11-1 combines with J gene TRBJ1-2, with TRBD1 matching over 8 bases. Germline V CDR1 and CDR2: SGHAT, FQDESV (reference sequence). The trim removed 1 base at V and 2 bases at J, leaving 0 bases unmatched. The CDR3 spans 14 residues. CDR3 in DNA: TGTGCCAGCAGCTTAGGACAGGGGAACTATGGCTACACCTTC. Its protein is CASSLGQGNYGYTF.

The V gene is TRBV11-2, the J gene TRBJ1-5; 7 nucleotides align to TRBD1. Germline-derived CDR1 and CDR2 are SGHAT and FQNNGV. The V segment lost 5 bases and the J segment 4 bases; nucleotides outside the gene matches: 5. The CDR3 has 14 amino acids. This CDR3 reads CASSQGTVNQPQHF. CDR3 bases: TGTGCCAGCAGCCAAGGGACAGTAAATCAGCCCCAGCATTTT.

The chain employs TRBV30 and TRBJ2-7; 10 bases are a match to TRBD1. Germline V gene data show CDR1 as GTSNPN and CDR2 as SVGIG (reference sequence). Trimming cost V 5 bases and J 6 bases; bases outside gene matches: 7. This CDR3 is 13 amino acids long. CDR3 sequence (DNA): TGTGCCTGGGGAGGACAGGGGGGTACCGAGCAGTACTTC. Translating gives CAWGGQGGTEQYF. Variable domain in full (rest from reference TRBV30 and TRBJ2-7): SQTIHQWPATLVQPVGSPLSLECTVEGTSNPNLYWYRQAAGRGLQLLFYSVGIGQISSEVPQNLSASRPQDRQFILSSKKLLLSDSGFYLCAWGGQGGTEQYFGPGTRLTVT.

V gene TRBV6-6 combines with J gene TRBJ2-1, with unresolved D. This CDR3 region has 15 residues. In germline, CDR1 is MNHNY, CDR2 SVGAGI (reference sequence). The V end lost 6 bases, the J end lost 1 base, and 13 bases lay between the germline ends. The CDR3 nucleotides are TGTGCCAGCAGCCAGCCCGGGTTGTCCTACAATGAGCAGTTCTTC. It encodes CASSQPGLSYNEQFF.

In nucleotides, the CDR3 is TGCGCCAGCAGCCGACAGGAAACCTCTGGGGCCAACGTCCTGACTTTC. This encodes CASSRQETSGANVLTF. The rearrangement uses TRBV4-1 and TRBJ2-6; possibly TRBD1 for D (6 bases). V was clipped by 4 bases and J by 0 bases, with 10 bases between them. The CDR3 extends over 16 amino acids. The V gene's germline CDR1 is MGHRA and CDR2 YSYEKL.

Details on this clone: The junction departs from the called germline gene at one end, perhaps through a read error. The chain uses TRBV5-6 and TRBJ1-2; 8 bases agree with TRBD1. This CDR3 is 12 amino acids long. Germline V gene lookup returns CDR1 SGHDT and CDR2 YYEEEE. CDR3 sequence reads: CASSLRTGYVSF. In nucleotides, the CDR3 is TGTGCCAGCAGCTTACGGACAGGGTATGTTTCCTTC.

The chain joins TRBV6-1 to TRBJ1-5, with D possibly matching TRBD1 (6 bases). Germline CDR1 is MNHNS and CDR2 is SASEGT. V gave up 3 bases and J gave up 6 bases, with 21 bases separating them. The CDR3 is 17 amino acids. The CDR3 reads CASSESTGRGYGQPQHF. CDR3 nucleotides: TGTGCCAGCAGTGAGTCAACCGGCAGGGGTTACGGTCAGCCCCAGCATTTT.

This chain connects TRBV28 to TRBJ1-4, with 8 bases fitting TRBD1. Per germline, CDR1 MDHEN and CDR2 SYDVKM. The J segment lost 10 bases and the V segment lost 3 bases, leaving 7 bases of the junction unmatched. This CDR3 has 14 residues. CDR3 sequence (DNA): TGTGCCAGCAGTTTCGGCAGGGGGCCGGTAAAACTGTTTTTT. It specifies CASSFGRGPVKLFF.

DNA for the CDR3: TGTGCTAGTGGTCATCCGGGACTAGCGGGGGGGCGTACCGGGGAGCTGTTTTTT. Encoded protein: CASGHPGLAGGRTGELFF. The V gene is TRBV12-5, the J gene TRBJ2-2; 16 nucleotides match TRBD2. The V gene's germline CDR1 is LGHNT and CDR2 FRNRAP. The length of the CDR3 is 18 residues. Unmatched junction bases numbered 8, after V lost 5 bases and J lost 5 bases.

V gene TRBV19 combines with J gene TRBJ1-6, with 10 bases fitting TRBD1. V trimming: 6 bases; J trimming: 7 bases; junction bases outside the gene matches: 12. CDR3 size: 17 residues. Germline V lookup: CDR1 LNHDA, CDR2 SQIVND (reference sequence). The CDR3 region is CASRGTGAGGWNSPLHF. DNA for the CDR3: TGTGCCAGTAGAGGGACAGGGGCTGGAGGTTGGAATTCACCCCTCCACTTT.

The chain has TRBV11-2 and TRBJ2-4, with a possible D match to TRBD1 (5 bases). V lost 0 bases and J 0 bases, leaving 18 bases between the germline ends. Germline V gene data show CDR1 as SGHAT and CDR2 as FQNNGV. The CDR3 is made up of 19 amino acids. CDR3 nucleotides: TGTGCCAGCAGCTTAGATATTTGGGCAGGGTTTAAAGCCAAAAACATTCAGTACTTC. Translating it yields CASSLDIWAGFKAKNIQYF.

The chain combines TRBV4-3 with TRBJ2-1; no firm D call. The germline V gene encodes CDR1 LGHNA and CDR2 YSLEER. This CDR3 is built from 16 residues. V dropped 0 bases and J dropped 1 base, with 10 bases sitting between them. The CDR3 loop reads CASSQEARYSYNEQFF. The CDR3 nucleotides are TGCGCCAGCAGCCAAGAGGCCCGATATTCCTACAATGAGCAGTTCTTC.

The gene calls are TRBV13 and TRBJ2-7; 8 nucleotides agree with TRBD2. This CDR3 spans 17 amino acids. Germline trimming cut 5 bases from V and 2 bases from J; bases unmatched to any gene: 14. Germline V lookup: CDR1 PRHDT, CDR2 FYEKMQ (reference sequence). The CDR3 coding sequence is TGTGCCAGCAGCGGAAGGTCAGCGGGGGCACCCACCTACGAGCAGTACTTC. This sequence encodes CASSGRSAGAPTYEQYF.

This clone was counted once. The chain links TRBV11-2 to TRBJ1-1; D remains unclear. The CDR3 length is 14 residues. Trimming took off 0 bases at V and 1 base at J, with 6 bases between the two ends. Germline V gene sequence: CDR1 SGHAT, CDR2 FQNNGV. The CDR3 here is CASSLDPGNTEAFF. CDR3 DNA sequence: TGTGCCAGCAGCTTAGACCCCGGGAACACTGAAGCTTTCTTT.

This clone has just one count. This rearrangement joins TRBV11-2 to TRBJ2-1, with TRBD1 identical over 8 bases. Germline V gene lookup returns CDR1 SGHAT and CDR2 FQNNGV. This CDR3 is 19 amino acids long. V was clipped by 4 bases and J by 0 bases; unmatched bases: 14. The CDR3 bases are TGTGCCAGCAGCTCAGGACTCCTATGGACAGGGAGCTCCTACAATGAGCAGTTCTTC. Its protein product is CASSSGLLWTGSSYNEQFF.

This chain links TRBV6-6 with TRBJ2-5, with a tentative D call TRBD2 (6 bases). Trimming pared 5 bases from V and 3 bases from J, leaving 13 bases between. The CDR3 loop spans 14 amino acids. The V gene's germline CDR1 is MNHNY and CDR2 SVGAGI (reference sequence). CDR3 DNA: TGTGCCAGCAGTAAGGGATCGGGGGAAGAGACCCAGTACTTC. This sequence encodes CASSKGSGEETQYF.

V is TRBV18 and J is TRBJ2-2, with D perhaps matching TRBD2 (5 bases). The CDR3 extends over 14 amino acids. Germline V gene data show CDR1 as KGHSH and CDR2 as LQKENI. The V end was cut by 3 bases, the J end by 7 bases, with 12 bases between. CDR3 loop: CASSPMEVYGELFF. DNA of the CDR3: TGTGCCAGCTCACCCATGGAGGTGTACGGGGAGCTGTTTTTT.

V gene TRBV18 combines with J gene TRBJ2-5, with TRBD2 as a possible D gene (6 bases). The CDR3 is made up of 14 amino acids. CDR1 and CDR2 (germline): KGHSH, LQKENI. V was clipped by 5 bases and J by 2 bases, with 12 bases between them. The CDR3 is CASSGTRLQETQYF. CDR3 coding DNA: TGTGCCAGCTCAGGGACTCGCTTACAAGAGACCCAGTACTTC.

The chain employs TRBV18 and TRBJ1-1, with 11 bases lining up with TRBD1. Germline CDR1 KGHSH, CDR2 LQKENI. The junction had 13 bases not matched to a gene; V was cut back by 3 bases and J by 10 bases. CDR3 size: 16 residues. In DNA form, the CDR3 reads TGTGCCAGCTCACCGGTTACGGGACAGGGGGTTCCCTCAGCTTTCTTT. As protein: CASSPVTGQGVPSAFF.

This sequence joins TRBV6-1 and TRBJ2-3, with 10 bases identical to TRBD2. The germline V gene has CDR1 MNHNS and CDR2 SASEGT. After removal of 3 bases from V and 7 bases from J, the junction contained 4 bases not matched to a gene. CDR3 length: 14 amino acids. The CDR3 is CASSEGTSVNTQYF. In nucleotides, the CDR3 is TGTGCCAGCAGTGAGGGGACTAGCGTCAATACGCAGTATTTT.

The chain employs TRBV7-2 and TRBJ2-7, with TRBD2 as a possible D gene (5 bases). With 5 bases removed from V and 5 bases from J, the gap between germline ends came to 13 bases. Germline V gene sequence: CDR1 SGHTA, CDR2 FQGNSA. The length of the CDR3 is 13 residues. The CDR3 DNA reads TGTGCCAGCAGCCACCGGGGTAGCCACGAGCAGTACTTC. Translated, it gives CASSHRGSHEQYF.

In nucleotides, the CDR3 is TGTGCCAGCGCCCCAATAGGGGCCTATCGCCCCCAGCATTTT. It codes for CASAPIGAYRPQHF. The V and J genes are TRBV6-5 and TRBJ1-5; the D gene is possibly TRBD1 (5 bases). Looked up from germline, CDR1 is MNHEY and CDR2 is SVGAGI. The CDR3 is made up of 14 amino acids. Deletions cut 8 bases from V and 10 bases from J, with 21 bases between.